This TCR beta chain was captured by sequencing in a study of human T cells and chemical hapten exposure. Time point reported: pre-sensitization, week 0. Sample treatment: therapeutic diphenylcyclopropenone sensitization with weekly scalp DPC. Participating donors were patients with alopecia, aged 18 to 70 years, considered appropriate candidates for DPC. This clonotype appeared a few times. What it recognizes is unknown. In the study's own analysis: Per-sample TCR counts ranged from 23,224 to 690,600, median about 90,000. TCRdb ran MiXCR on the RACE reads and lists one entry per CDR3 protein. The V and J calls shown here were made by TCRdb, not taken from the authors' results. The sample includes some 300,000 distinct CDR3 sequences, approximately 5% of them seen just once. Looked up from germline, CDR1 is MNHEY and CDR2 is SMNVEV (reference sequence). This CDR3 comprises 15 residues. Unmatched junction bases numbered 13, after V lost 8 bases and J lost 5 bases.

Points from the study as a whole: Given that the donors had alopecia, their immune response may differ from that seen in healthy people.

The chain joins TRBV27 to TRBJ2-3; the match to TRBD1 covers 7 bases. The clonotype comes from a woman between 18 and 29 years old with alopecia areata. Some clones in this sample may be carry-over from other donors' samples. Source: whole blood, taken in connection with sensitization to the hapten diphenylcyclopropenone (DPC). The CDR3 nucleotides read TGTGCCAGCTCAAGGGGGCCGGTAGGGCAAGATACGCAGTATTTT. Protein product: CASSRGPVGQDTQYF.